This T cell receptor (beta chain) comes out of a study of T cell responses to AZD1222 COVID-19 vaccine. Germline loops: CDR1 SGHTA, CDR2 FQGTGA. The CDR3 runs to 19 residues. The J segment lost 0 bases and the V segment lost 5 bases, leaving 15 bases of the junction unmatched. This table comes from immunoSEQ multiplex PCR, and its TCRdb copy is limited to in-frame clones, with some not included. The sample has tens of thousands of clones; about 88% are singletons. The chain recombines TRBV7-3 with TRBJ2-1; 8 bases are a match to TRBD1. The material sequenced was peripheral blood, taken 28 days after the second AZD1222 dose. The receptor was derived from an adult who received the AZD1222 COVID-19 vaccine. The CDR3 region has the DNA TGTGCCAGCAGCCCAGGGTGGGGCAGGGGGCGAAGCTCCTACAATGAGCAGTTCTTC. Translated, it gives CASSPGWGRGRSSYNEQFF.